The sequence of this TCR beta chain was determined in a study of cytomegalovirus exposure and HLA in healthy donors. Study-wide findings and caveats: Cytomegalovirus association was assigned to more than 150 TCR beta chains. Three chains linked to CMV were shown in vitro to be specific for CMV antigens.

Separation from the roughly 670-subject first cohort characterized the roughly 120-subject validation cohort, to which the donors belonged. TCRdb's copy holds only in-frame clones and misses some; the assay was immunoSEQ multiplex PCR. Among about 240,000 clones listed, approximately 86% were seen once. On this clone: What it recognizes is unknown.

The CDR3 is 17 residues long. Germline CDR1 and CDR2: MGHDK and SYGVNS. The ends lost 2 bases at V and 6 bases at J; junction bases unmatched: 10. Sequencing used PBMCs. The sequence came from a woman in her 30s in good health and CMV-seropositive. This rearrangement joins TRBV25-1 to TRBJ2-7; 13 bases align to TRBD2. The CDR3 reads CASSETSGRVNWGEQYF. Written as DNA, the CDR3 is TGTGCCAGCAGTGAAACTAGCGGGAGGGTTAATTGGGGCGAGCAGTACTTC.